This paragraph covers one TCR beta chain sequence. Antigen unknown. Single viable CD3+CD4+CD8-CD45RO+ cells were sorted as the memory CD4+ T cells. This sample was included in a study of memory CD4+ T cells and cytomegalovirus serostatus. Study at large: This sample comes from healthy Belgian adults, several CMV seropositive, around 26 seronegative. Study-wide points: Of under 200 reported CMV TCRbeta sequences, under 70 were found in memory CD4+ repertoires.

V dropped 4 bases and J dropped 4 bases, with 13 bases sitting between them. CDR3 length equals 14 residues. The germline CDR1 and CDR2 sequences are SGHTA and FQGNSA. The repertoire was sequenced with immunoSEQ multiplex PCR; TCRdb's copy has only in-frame clones and lacks some. Seen here are 45,000 to 65,000 clones, about 83% observed once, and the top ten hold roughly 2%. The chain combines TRBV7-2 with TRBJ1-2; D gene ambiguous. The TCR was taken from an adult in good health and CMV-seropositive. The specimen sequenced was memory CD4+ T cells from blood. The CDR3 sequence is CASSSSSGVYGYTF. The CDR3 nucleotides read TGTGCCAGCAGCTCGTCATCAGGCGTCTATGGCTACACCTTC.